This T cell receptor beta chain was sequenced for a study of cytomegalovirus exposure and HLA in healthy donors. Overall study: HLA-typed donors were the source of around 80 million unique TCRs, which an early data release held. Study outcomes and limitations: In terms of immune exposure information, only CMV serostatus was available. What was likely a sequencing artifact was a cluster of highly shared sequence variants.

V gave up 4 bases and J gave up 8 bases; unmatched junction bases: 4. The CDR3 sequence is 15 residues long. Germline V gives CDR1 SEHNR, CDR2 FQNEAQ (reference sequence). PCR involved 60 Vbeta and 13 Jbeta primers. Sequenced by immunoSEQ multiplex PCR; TCRdb stores in-frame clones only, minus some. Found here are around 130,000 clones, around 75% of them singletons; the top ten hold about 3.4%. A remark on this clone: Its antigen is undetermined.

The specimen sequenced was PBMCs. The V call is TRBV7-9, the J call TRBJ1-6; 11 bases fit TRBD1. This TCR came from a man aged 25 to 40 in good health and CMV-seronegative. In DNA, the CDR3 is TGTGCCAGCAGCTCAGCGGGACAGGGGGATTCACCCCTCCACTTT. Protein sequence: CASSSAGQGDSPLHF. Looking up the rest from reference TRBV7-9 and TRBJ1-6 gives the full variable domain: DTGVSQNPRHKITKRGQNVTFRCDPISEHNRLYWYRQTLGQGPEFLTYFQNEAQLEKSRLLSDRFSAERPKGSFSTLEIQRTEQGDSAMYLCASSSAGQGDSPLHFGNGTRLTVT.